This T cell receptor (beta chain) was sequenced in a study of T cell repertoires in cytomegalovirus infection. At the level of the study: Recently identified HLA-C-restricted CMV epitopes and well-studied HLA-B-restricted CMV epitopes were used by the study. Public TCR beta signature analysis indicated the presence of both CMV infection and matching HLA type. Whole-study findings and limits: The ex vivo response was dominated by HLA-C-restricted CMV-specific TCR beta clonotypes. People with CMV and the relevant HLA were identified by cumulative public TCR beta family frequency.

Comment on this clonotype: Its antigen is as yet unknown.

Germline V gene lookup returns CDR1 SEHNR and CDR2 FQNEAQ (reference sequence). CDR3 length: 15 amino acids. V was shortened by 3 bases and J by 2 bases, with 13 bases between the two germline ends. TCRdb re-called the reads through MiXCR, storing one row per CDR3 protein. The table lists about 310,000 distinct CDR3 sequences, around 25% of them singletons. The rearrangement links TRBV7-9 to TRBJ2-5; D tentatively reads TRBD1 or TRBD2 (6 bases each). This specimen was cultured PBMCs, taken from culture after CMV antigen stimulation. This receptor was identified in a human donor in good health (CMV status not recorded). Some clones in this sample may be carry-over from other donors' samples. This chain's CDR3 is CASSFTRGLQETQYF. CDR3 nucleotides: TGTGCCAGCAGCTTTACCCGGGGGCTACAAGAGACCCAGTACTTC. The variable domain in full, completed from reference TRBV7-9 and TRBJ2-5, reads DTGVSQNPRHKITKRGQNVTFRCDPISEHNRLYWYRQTLGQGPEFLTYFQNEAQLEKSRLLSDRFSAERPKGSFSTLEIQRTEQGDSAMYLCASSFTRGLQETQYFGPGTRLLVL.